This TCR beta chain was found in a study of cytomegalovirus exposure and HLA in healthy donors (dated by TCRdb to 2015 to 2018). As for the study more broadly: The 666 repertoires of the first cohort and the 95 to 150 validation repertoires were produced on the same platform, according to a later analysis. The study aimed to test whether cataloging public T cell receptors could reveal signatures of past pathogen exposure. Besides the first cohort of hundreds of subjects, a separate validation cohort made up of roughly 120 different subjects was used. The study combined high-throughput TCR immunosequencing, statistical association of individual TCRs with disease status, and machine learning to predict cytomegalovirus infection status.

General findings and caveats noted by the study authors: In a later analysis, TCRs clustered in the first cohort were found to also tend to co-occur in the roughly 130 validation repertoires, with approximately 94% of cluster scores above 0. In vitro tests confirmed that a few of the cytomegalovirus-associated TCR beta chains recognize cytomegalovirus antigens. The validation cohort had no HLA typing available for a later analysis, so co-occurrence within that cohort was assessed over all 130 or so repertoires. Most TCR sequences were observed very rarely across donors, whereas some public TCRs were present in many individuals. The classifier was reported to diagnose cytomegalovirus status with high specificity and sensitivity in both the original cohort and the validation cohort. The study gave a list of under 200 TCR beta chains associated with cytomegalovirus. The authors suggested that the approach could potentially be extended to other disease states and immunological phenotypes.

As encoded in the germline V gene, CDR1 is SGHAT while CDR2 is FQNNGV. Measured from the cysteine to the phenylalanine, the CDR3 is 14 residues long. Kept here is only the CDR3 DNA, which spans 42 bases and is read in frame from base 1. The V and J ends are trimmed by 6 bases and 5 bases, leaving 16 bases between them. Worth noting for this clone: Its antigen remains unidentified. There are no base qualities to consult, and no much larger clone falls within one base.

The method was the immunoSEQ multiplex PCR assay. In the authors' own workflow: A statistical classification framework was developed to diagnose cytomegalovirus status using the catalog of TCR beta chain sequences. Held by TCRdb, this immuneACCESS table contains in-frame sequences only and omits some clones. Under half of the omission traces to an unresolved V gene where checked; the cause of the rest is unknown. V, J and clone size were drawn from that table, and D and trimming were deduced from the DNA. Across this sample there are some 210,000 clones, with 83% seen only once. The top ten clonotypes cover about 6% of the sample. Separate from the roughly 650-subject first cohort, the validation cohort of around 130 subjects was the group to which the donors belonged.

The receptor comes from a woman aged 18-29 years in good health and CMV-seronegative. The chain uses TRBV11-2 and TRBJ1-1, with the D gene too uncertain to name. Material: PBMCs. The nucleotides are TGTGCCAGCAGTCCCGGAGGAGGCGAAACTGAAGCTTTCTTT. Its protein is CASSPGGGETEAFF.